Below, 14 T cell receptor beta chains from the same sample are listed, as sequenced in a study of shared clonotypes between healthy human individuals. Clones were sequenced by immunoSEQ multiplex PCR, and TCRdb holds only the in-frame ones, with some missing. The table includes some 2,000,000 clones, approximately 96% detected once. Sequencing was carried out using naive CD4+ T cells sorted from blood. The subset is: CD45RA+ positively selected. These receptors originate from a man younger than 35 in good health.

The chain is built from TRBV27 and TRBJ1-1, with 8 bases aligning to TRBD1. The V gene end was trimmed by 2 bases and the J gene end by 8 bases; junction bases not matched to a gene: 4. The CDR3 is made up of 13 amino acids. Germline CDR1 and CDR2: MNHEY and SMNVEV (reference sequence). In nucleotides, the CDR3 is TGTGCCAGCAGTTTAGACAGGGGTTCCGAAGCTTTCTTT. Its translation: CASSLDRGSEAFF.

The chain has TRBV29-1 and TRBJ2-5, with a tentative D call TRBD2 (5 bases). In germline, CDR1 is SQVTM, CDR2 ANQGSEA. Trimming shortened V by 7 bases and J by 2 bases, and 17 bases separated the two germline ends. The CDR3 extends over 14 amino acids. As DNA, the CDR3 is TGCAGCGCCCACGCGCGGAGGAATCAAGAGACCCAGTACTTC. Translation gives CSAHARRNQETQYF. Full variable domain (remainder filled in from reference TRBV29-1 and TRBJ2-5): SAVISQKPSRDICQRGTSLTIQCQVDSQVTMMFWYRQQPGQSLTLIATANQGSEATYESGFVIDKFPISRPNLTFSTLTVSNMSPEDSSIYLCSAHARRNQETQYFGPGTRLLVL.

The V gene is TRBV7-2, the J gene TRBJ2-6, with D maybe TRBD2 (5 bases). V was shortened by 5 bases and J by 0 bases, with 17 bases between the two germline ends. There are 18 residues in the CDR3. The germline CDR1 and CDR2 sequences are SGHTA and FQGNSA. CDR3 residues: CASSPTAGQLSGANVLTF. CDR3 DNA sequence: TGTGCCAGCAGCCCCACGGCGGGCCAACTCTCTGGGGCCAACGTCCTGACTTTC.

The rearrangement joins TRBV6-5 to TRBJ2-7; D may be TRBD2 (6 bases). There are 15 residues in the CDR3. Trimming took off 2 bases at V and 0 bases at J, with 11 bases between the two ends. Germline V gene data show CDR1 as MNHEY and CDR2 as SVGAGI. The CDR3 loop reads CASSYRDSNSYEQYF. CDR3 DNA sequence: TGTGCCAGCAGTTACCGGGACTCAAACTCCTACGAGCAGTACTTC.

This sequence joins TRBV7-9 and TRBJ1-5; tentatively, D is TRBD1 (5 bases). The CDR3 has 14 residues. Trimming stripped 4 bases from V and 1 base from J, with 8 bases between. Germline-derived CDR1 and CDR2 are SEHNR and FQNEAQ (reference sequence). In DNA, the CDR3 is TGTGCCAGCAGCTCGGACAAAAGCAATCAGCCCCAGCATTTT. It codes for CASSSDKSNQPQHF.

This chain uses TRBV10-2 with TRBJ2-7; D may match TRBD1 or TRBD2 (5 bases each). CDR3 length: 13 amino acids. V was clipped by 6 bases and J by 4 bases, with 13 bases between them. In germline, CDR1 is WSHSY, CDR2 SAAADI. CDR3 sequence reads: CASSYGTEYEQYF. Written as DNA, the CDR3 is TGCGCCAGCAGCTATGGGACGGAATACGAGCAGTACTTC.

The rearrangement joins TRBV14 to TRBJ2-3; D gene uncertain. Germline V gene lookup returns CDR1 SGHDN and CDR2 FVKESK. CDR3 length: 11 amino acids. Trimming stripped 3 bases from V and 5 bases from J, with 3 bases between. CDR3 DNA sequence: TGTGCCAGCAGCCACCGAGATACGCAGTATTTT. This translates into CASSHRDTQYF.

The chain links TRBV4-3 to TRBJ1-6, with D unresolved. This CDR3 has 14 amino acids. Germline CDR1 is LGHNA and CDR2 is YSLEER. Trimming removed 0 bases at V and 4 bases at J, with 4 bases between. CDR3 nucleotide sequence: TGCGCCAGCAGCCAAGAGCCGTATAATTCACCCCTCCACTTT. This encodes CASSQEPYNSPLHF.

This chain joins TRBV10-3 and TRBJ2-4, with 8 bases identical to TRBD2. Trimming took 3 bases from V and 9 from J; bases not matched to a gene: 10. The germline gives CDR1 ENHRY, CDR2 SYGVKD. This CDR3 comprises 15 residues. The CDR3 reads CAISDAAGAVGIQYF. CDR3 bases: TGTGCCATCAGTGATGCAGCGGGGGCGGTCGGCATTCAGTACTTC.

The gene calls are TRBV28 and TRBJ1-6; the match to TRBD1 covers 9 bases. V lost 5 bases and J lost 4; bases outside the gene matches: 6. This CDR3 is 16 amino acids long. Germline V lookup: CDR1 MDHEN, CDR2 SYDVKM. CDR3 coding DNA: TGTGCCAGCAGTGAAACAGGGGGCTTATATAATTCACCCCTCCACTTT. Protein sequence: CASSETGGLYNSPLHF.

V usage is TRBV4-3 and J usage is TRBJ1-1; tentative D call: TRBD1 (5 bases). The CDR3 runs 15 residues. Germline lookup yields CDR1 LGHNA and CDR2 YSLEER. V lost 0 bases to trimming and J lost 4 bases, with 12 bases between them. The CDR3 loop reads CASSQDINQGTEAFF. CDR3 sequence (DNA): TGCGCCAGCAGCCAAGATATAAACCAGGGCACTGAAGCTTTCTTT.

The chain joins TRBV10-1 to TRBJ2-3, with D possibly being TRBD1 (6 bases). Germline V gives CDR1 WNHNN, CDR2 SYGVQD (reference sequence). The CDR3 extends over 17 amino acids. Deletions cut 2 bases from V and 0 bases from J, with 15 bases between. The DNA for the CDR3 is TGCGCCAGCAGTGAGGGGGGCTCCGCGGCTAGCACAGATACGCAGTATTTT. Its translation is CASSEGGSAASTDTQYF.

The table lists this clone with a few counts. The chain recombines TRBV30 with TRBJ1-1; D gene ambiguous. Germline assignment: CDR1 GTSNPN and CDR2 SVGIG (reference sequence). CDR3 length: 11 residues. The germline V and J ends were trimmed by 5 bases and 5 bases, with 9 bases remaining between them. DNA of the CDR3: TGTGCCTGGGGAGATTGGACTGAAGCTTTCTTT. Residues: CAWGDWTEAFF. Full variable domain (missing parts from reference TRBV30 and TRBJ1-1): SQTIHQWPATLVQPVGSPLSLECTVEGTSNPNLYWYRQAAGRGLQLLFYSVGIGQISSEVPQNLSASRPQDRQFILSSKKLLLSDSGFYLCAWGDWTEAFFGQGTRLTVV.

V and J are TRBV6-1 and TRBJ1-6, with TRBD1 as a possible D gene (5 bases). V was clipped by 10 bases and J by 7 bases, with 17 bases between them. The CDR3 length is 14 residues. Germline V gene lookup returns CDR1 MNHNS and CDR2 SASEGT. In nucleotides, the CDR3 is TGTGCCACCTTCTCCGGGACCTTAAATTCACCCCTCCACTTT. Protein: CATFSGTLNSPLHF.